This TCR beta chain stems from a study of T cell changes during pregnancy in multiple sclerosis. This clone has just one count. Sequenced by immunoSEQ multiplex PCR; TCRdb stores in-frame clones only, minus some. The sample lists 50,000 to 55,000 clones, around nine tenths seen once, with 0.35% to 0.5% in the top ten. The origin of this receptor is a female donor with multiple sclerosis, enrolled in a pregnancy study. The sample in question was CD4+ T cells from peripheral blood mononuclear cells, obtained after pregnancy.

The CDR3, as DNA: TGTGCCAGCAGTTACGCACTAGCGGGAGGGACCGGGGAGCTGTTTTTT. Translating it yields CASSYALAGGTGELFF. The chain has TRBV6-5 and TRBJ2-2; 13 positions agree with TRBD2. Germline assignment: CDR1 MNHEY and CDR2 SVGAGI. The V gene end was trimmed by 2 bases and the J gene end by 5 bases; junction bases not matched to a gene: 2. This CDR3 is 16 amino acids long.